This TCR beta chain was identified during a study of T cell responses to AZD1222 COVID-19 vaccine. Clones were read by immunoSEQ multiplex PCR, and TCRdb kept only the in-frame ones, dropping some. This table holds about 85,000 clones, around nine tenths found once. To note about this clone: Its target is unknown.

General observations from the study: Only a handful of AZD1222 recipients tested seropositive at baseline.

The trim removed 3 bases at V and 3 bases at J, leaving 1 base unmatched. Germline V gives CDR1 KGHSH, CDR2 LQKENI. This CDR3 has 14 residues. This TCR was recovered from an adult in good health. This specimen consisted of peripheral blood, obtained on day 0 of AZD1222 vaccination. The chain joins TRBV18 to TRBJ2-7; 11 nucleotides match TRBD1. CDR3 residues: CASSPGTGGYEQYF. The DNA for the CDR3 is TGTGCCAGCTCACCCGGGACAGGGGGCTACGAGCAGTACTTC.